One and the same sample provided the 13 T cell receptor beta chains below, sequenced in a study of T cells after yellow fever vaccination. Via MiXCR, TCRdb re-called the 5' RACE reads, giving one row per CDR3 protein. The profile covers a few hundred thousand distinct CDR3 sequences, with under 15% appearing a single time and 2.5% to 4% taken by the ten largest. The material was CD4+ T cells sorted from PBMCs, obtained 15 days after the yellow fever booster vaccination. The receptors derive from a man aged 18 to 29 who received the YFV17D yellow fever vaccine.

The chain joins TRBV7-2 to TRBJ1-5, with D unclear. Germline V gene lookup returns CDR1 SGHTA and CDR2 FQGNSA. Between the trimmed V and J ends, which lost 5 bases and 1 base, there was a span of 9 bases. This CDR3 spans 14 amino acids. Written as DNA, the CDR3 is TGTGCCAGCAGCCGGCAGGAAAGCAATCAGCCCCAGCATTTT. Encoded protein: CASSRQESNQPQHF. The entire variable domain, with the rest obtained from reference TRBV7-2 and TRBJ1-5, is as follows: GAGVSQSPSNKVTEKGKDVELRCDPISGHTALYWYRQSLGQGLEFLIYFQGNSAPDKSGLPSDRFSAERTGGSVSTLTIQRTQQEDSAVYLCASSRQESNQPQHFGDGTRLSIL.

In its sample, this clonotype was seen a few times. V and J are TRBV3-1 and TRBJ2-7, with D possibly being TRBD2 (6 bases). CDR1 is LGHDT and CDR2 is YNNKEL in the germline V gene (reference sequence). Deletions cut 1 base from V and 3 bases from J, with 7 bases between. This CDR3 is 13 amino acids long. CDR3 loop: CASSQAGVYEQYF. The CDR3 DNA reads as TGTGCCAGCAGCCAAGCGGGGGTCTACGAGCAGTACTTC.

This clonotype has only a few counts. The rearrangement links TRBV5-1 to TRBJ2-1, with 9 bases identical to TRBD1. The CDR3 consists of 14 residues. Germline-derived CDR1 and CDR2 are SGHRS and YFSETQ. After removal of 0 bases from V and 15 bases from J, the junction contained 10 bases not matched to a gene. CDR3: CASSLEWGQGGPFF. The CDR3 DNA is TGCGCCAGCAGCTTGGAGTGGGGACAGGGTGGGCCGTTCTTC. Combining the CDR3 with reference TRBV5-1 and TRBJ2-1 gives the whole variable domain KAGVTQTPRYLIKTRGQQVTLSCSPISGHRSVSWYQQTPGQGLQFLFEYFSETQRNKGNFPGRFSGRQFSNSRSEMNVSTLELGDSALYLCASSLEWGQGGPFFGPGTRLTVL.

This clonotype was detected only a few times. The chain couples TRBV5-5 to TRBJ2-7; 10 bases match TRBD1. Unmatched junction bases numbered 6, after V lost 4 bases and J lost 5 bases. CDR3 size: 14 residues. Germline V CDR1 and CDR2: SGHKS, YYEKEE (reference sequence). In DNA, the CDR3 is TGTGCCAGCAGCCTCCGGGACAGGGGCCACGAGCAGTACTTC. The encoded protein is CASSLRDRGHEQYF.

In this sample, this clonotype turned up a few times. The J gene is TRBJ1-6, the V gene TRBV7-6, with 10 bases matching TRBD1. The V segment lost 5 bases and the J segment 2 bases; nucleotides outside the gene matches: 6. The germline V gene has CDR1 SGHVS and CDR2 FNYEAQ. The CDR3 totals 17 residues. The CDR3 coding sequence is TGTGCCAGCAGCCCTCGGACAGGGGGAACCTATAATTCACCCCTCCACTTT. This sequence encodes CASSPRTGGTYNSPLHF.

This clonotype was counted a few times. Here the CDR3 DNA reads TGTGCCAGCTCCCGGGATGAGGACACTGAAGCTTTCTTT. It codes for CASSRDEDTEAFF. V and J are TRBV18 and TRBJ1-1; D unclear. The CDR3 runs 13 residues. V gave up 6 bases and J gave up 3 bases, with 11 bases separating them. Germline assignment: CDR1 KGHSH and CDR2 LQKENI.

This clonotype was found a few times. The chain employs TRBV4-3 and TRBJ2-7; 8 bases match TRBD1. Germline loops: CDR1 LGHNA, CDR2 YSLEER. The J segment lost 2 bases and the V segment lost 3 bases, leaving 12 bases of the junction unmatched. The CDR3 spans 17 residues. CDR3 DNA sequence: TGCGCCAGCAGCCACGCCCTAACCGGGACAGGAACCTACGAGCAGTACTTC. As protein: CASSHALTGTGTYEQYF.

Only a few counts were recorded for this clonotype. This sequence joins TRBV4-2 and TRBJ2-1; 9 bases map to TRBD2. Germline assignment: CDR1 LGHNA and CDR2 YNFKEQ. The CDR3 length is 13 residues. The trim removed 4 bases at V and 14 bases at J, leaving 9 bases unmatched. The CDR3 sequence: CASSREPGTSKFF. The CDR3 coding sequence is TGTGCCAGCAGCCGAGAACCCGGGACTAGCAAGTTCTTC.

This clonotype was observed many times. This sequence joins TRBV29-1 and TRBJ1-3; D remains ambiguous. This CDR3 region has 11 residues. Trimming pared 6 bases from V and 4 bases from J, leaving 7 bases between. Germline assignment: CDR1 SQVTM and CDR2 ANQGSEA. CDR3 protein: CSVNQGNTIYF. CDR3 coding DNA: TGCAGCGTAAACCAGGGAAACACCATATATTTT.

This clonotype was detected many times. The CDR3 loop reads CASSLWDYASRDNSPLHF. The CDR3 nucleotides read TGTGCCAGCAGCTTATGGGATTACGCTTCAAGGGATAATTCACCCCTCCACTTT. The chain uses TRBV11-2 and TRBJ1-6; D remains unclear. Between the trimmed V and J ends, which lost 2 bases and 5 bases, there was a span of 19 bases. Germline lookup yields CDR1 SGHAT and CDR2 FQNNGV. The CDR3 sequence is 18 residues long. The full variable domain, its missing parts supplied by reference TRBV11-2 and TRBJ1-6, is EAGVAQSPRYKIIEKRQSVAFWCNPISGHATLYWYQQILGQGPKLLIQFQNNGVVDDSQLPKDRFSAERLKGVDSTLKIQPAKLEDSAVYLCASSLWDYASRDNSPLHFGNGTRLTVT.

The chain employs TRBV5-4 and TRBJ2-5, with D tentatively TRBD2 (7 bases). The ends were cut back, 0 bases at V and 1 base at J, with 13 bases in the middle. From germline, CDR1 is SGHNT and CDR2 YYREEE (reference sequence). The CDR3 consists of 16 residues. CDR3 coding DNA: TGTGCCAGCAGCTTGGATAGGGGGGGGCTCCAAGAGACCCAGTACTTC. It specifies CASSLDRGGLQETQYF.

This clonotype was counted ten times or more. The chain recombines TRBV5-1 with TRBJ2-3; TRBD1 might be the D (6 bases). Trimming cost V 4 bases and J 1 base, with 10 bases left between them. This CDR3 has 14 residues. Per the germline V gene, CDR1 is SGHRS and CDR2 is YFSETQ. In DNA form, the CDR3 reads TGCGCCAGCAGCCCAAGGACAGGCACAGATACGCAGTATTTT. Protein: CASSPRTGTDTQYF.

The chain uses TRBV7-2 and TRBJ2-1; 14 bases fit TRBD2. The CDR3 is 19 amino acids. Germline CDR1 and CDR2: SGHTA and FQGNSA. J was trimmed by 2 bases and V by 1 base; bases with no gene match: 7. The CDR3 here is CASSLGTSGGPGPYNEQFF. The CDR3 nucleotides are TGTGCCAGCAGCTTAGGGACTAGCGGGGGGCCCGGCCCCTACAATGAGCAGTTCTTC.